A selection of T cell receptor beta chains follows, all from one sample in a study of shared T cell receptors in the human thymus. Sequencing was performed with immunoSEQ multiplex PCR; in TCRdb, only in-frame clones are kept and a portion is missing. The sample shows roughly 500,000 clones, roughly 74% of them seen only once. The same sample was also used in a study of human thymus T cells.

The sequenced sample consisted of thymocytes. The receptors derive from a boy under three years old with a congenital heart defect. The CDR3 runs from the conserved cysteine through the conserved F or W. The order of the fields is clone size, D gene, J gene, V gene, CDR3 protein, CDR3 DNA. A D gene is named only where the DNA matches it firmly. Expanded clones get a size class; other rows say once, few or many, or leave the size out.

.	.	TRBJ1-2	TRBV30	CAWTPPWQYGYTF	TGTGCCTGGACCCCCCCCTGGCAGTATGGCTACACCTTC
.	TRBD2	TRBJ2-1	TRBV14	CASSQDLGKASGSLHHEQFF	TGTGCCAGCAGCCAAGATCTGGGTAAGGCTAGCGGGAGTCTTCACCATGAGCAGTTCTTC
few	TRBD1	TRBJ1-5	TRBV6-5	CASSEEDRDQPQHF	TGTGCCAGCAGTGAAGAGGACAGGGACCAGCCCCAGCATTTT
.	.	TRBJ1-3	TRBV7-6	CASSLADNSGNTIYF	TGTGCCAGCAGCTTAGCCGACAACTCTGGAAACACCATATATTTT
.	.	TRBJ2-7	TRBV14	CASSTQVLSYEQYF	TGTGCCAGCAGCACTCAAGTCCTCTCCTACGAGCAGTACTTC
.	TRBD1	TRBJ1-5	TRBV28	CASSLQDRIQYQPQHF	TGTGCCAGCAGTTTGCAGGACAGGATTCAATATCAGCCCCAGCATTTT
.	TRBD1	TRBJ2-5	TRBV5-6	CATRQGKETQYF	TGTGCCACCCGACAGGGAAAAGAGACCCAGTACTTC
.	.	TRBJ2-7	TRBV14	CASSQGGCEQYF	TGTGCCAGCAGCCAAGGAGGGTGCGAGCAGTACTTC
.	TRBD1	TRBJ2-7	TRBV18	CASSPGQGVYEQYF	TGTGCCAGCTCCCCGGGACAGGGGGTGTACGAGCAGTACTTC
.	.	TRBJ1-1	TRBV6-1	CASRTRWDNPTEAFF	TGTGCCAGCAGGACTCGGTGGGACAACCCCACTGAAGCTTTCTTT
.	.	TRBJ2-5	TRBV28	CASLFGGREETQYF	TGTGCCAGCCTTTTTGGGGGCAGAGAAGAGACCCAGTACTTC